This is a list of T cell receptor beta chains from one sample in a study of breast tumors, draining lymph nodes, adjacent tissues. TCRdb itself ran the multiplex PCR reads through MiXCR, one entry per CDR3 protein. The repertoire consists of more than 20,000 distinct CDR3 sequences, with 68% occurring once and the leading ten covering 23%. The specimen sequenced was tumor-adjacent breast tissue. Every receptor here comes from a female donor with breast cancer. Some clones in this sample may be carry-over from other donors' samples. CDR3s include the opening cysteine and the closing phenylalanine or tryptophan. The order of the fields is CDR3 DNA, CDR3 protein, V gene, D gene, clone size, J gene. D genes are given only for firm matches. Size is omitted from some rows. Given values are once, few, many or a class for expanded clones.

CDR3 DNA: TGCGCCAGCAGCGTGGGCCATTTCACAGTCGAGCAGTACTTC
CDR3 protein: CASSVGHFTVEQYF
V gene: TRBV5-1
D gene: NA
clone size: NA
J gene: TRBJ2-7

CDR3 DNA: TGCAGTGCTAGAGATTTGACTAGCGGGAGGACTAGCACAGATACGCAGTATTTT
CDR3 protein: CSARDLTSGRTSTDTQYF
V gene: TRBV20-1
D gene: TRBD2
clone size: few
J gene: TRBJ2-3

CDR3 DNA: TGTGCCAGCAGCGTAAGACTAGCGGGAGGGATGGGTGAGCAGTTCTTC
CDR3 protein: CASSVRLAGGMGEQFF
V gene: TRBV5-4
D gene: TRBD2
clone size: NA
J gene: TRBJ2-1

CDR3 DNA: TGTGCCAGCTCACCAGCTAGGACTAGCGGAATTGATACGCAGTATTTT
CDR3 protein: CASSPARTSGIDTQYF
V gene: TRBV18
D gene: TRBD2
clone size: NA
J gene: TRBJ2-3

CDR3 DNA: TGTGCCACCAGCCGAGGGACGAGCCCAGATACGCAGTATTTT
CDR3 protein: CATSRGTSPDTQYF
V gene: TRBV15
D gene: NA
clone size: NA
J gene: TRBJ2-3

CDR3 DNA: TGTGCCATCAGCCCCACTAGCGGGAGGGCCTACGAGCAGTACTTC
CDR3 protein: CAISPTSGRAYEQYF
V gene: TRBV10-3
D gene: TRBD2
clone size: NA
J gene: TRBJ2-7

CDR3 DNA: TGCAGTGCTGCGGGGAGGGCAAGAGATACGCAGTATTTT
CDR3 protein: CSAAGRARDTQYF
V gene: TRBV20-1
D gene: TRBD2
clone size: NA
J gene: TRBJ2-3

CDR3 DNA: TGCAGTGCTGGGACAGGGGGAGGCACTGAAGCTTTCTTT
CDR3 protein: CSAGTGGGTEAFF
V gene: TRBV20-1
D gene: TRBD1
clone size: NA
J gene: TRBJ1-1

CDR3 DNA: TGCAGTGCAATTACTAGCGGGAGGTGGTACGAGCAGTACTTC
CDR3 protein: CSAITSGRWYEQYF
V gene: TRBV20-1
D gene: TRBD2
clone size: few
J gene: TRBJ2-7

CDR3 DNA: TGTGCCACCAGCTCGGGGGGACACGTGAGCAATCAGCCCCAGCATTTT
CDR3 protein: CATSSGGHVSNQPQHF
V gene: TRBV24-1
D gene: NA
clone size: NA
J gene: TRBJ1-5

CDR3 DNA: TGTGCCAGCAGCCCCGGGACTAGCGGGGCCAACTACGAGCAGTACTTC
CDR3 protein: CASSPGTSGANYEQYF
V gene: TRBV6-4
D gene: TRBD2
clone size: NA
J gene: TRBJ2-7

CDR3 DNA: TGCAGTGCTCGCTACCCTAGCGTCTCCTACGAGCAGTACTTC
CDR3 protein: CSARYPSVSYEQYF
V gene: TRBV20-1
D gene: NA
clone size: medium-sized
J gene: TRBJ2-7

CDR3 DNA: TGTGCCTGGAGTCAGACGGGTGAGCAGTTCTTC
CDR3 protein: CAWSQTGEQFF
V gene: TRBV30
D gene: NA
clone size: once
J gene: TRBJ2-1

CDR3 DNA: TGCGCCAGCAGCTTGAGCGGGGGGCGCTCCTACAATGAGCAGTTCTTC
CDR3 protein: CASSLSGGRSYNEQFF
V gene: TRBV5-1
D gene: TRBD2
clone size: many
J gene: TRBJ2-1

CDR3 DNA: TGTGCCAGCAGTTTCGGCGGGACAGGGGGTATCGGCTACACCTTC
CDR3 protein: CASSFGGTGGIGYTF
V gene: TRBV5-6
D gene: TRBD1
clone size: NA
J gene: TRBJ1-2

CDR3 DNA: TGTGCCAGCAGTTCTGCCCAGGGGGAGGGCTACACCTTC
CDR3 protein: CASSSAQGEGYTF
V gene: TRBV6-1
D gene: TRBD1
clone size: NA
J gene: TRBJ1-2

CDR3 DNA: TGTGCCAGTAAACAGGTTTTCTATGGCTACACCTTC
CDR3 protein: CASKQVFYGYTF
V gene: TRBV6-2/TRBV6-3
D gene: NA
clone size: many
J gene: TRBJ1-2

CDR3 DNA: TGCAGTGCTAGAGATCCAACTAGCGGGGGGGACTACGAGCAGTACTTC
CDR3 protein: CSARDPTSGGDYEQYF
V gene: TRBV20-1
D gene: TRBD2
clone size: once
J gene: TRBJ2-7

CDR3 DNA: TGCGCCAGCAGCCAAGATAACGACGGGCAACTCTCTGGATATCAGTTCTTC
CDR3 protein: CASSQDNDGQLSGYQFF
V gene: TRBV4-1
D gene: NA
clone size: NA
J gene: TRBJ2-1

CDR3 DNA: TGTGCCAGCAGCCCGGGACAGCCCTCCTACGAGCAGTACTTC
CDR3 protein: CASSPGQPSYEQYF
V gene: TRBV2
D gene: TRBD1
clone size: medium-sized
J gene: TRBJ2-7

CDR3 DNA: TGCAGTGCTAGAAAGGCAGGGGGTAAGGGGAACCTCGATGAGCAGTTCTTC
CDR3 protein: CSARKAGGKGNLDEQFF
V gene: TRBV20-1
D gene: TRBD1
clone size: NA
J gene: TRBJ2-1

CDR3 DNA: TGTGCCAGCAGCTTCCGCAATCAGCCCCAGCATTTT
CDR3 protein: CASSFRNQPQHF
V gene: TRBV5-6
D gene: NA
clone size: NA
J gene: TRBJ1-5

CDR3 DNA: TGTGCCAGCAGGCTAGTTTCCACCGGGGAGCTGTTTTTT
CDR3 protein: CASRLVSTGELFF
V gene: TRBV2
D gene: NA
clone size: NA
J gene: TRBJ2-2

CDR3 DNA: TGCAGTGCTTTACAGGGTTCCGGGGAGCTGTTTTTT
CDR3 protein: CSALQGSGELFF
V gene: TRBV20-1
D gene: NA
clone size: NA
J gene: TRBJ2-2

CDR3 DNA: TGCGCCACCCTGGCTCGTGGCGGAGCCTCCTACGAGCAGTACTTC
CDR3 protein: CATLARGGASYEQYF
V gene: TRBV10-2
D gene: NA
clone size: once
J gene: TRBJ2-7

CDR3 DNA: TGTGCCAGCAGCCCGATATCCGGACTTATATCCTACGAGCAGTACTTC
CDR3 protein: CASSPISGLISYEQYF
V gene: TRBV7-9
D gene: NA
clone size: once
J gene: TRBJ2-7

CDR3 DNA: TGCAGTGCTACGGGCCCTGGGGGTGAGCAGTTCTTC
CDR3 protein: CSATGPGGEQFF
V gene: TRBV20-1
D gene: NA
clone size: NA
J gene: TRBJ2-1

CDR3 DNA: TGCGCCAGCAGCCCAGGGACAGGGAATGAAAAACTGTTTTTT
CDR3 protein: CASSPGTGNEKLFF
V gene: TRBV5-1
D gene: TRBD1
clone size: NA
J gene: TRBJ1-4

CDR3 DNA: TGTGCCCCTTTAAAGACCCCCCCCAGTGAGCAGTTCTTC
CDR3 protein: CAPLKTPPSEQFF
V gene: TRBV7-3
D gene: NA
clone size: NA
J gene: TRBJ2-1

CDR3 DNA: TGTGCTAGTGGTTTGGCTCGCAGCACCGGGGAGCTGTTTTTT
CDR3 protein: CASGLARSTGELFF
V gene: TRBV12-5
D gene: NA
clone size: NA
J gene: TRBJ2-2

CDR3 DNA: TGTGCCAGCAGCTTAGGTGCGAGCTCCTACGAGCAGTACTTC
CDR3 protein: CASSLGASSYEQYF
V gene: TRBV7-6
D gene: NA
clone size: medium-sized
J gene: TRBJ2-7

CDR3 DNA: TGTGCCAGCAGCCAGGGTGGGAGCCATGGCTACACCTTC
CDR3 protein: CASSQGGSHGYTF
V gene: TRBV4-2
D gene: NA
clone size: once
J gene: TRBJ1-2

CDR3 DNA: TGTGCCAGCAGCGCCTCCGGGACTACTTCCTACAATGAGCAGTTCTTC
CDR3 protein: CASSASGTTSYNEQFF
V gene: TRBV9
D gene: TRBD2
clone size: NA
J gene: TRBJ2-1

CDR3 DNA: TGTGCCAGCAGCCAAGTGGAAGATGTGGGGGCGGGGGAGCTGTTTTTT
CDR3 protein: CASSQVEDVGAGELFF
V gene: TRBV14
D gene: NA
clone size: many
J gene: TRBJ2-2

CDR3 DNA: TGTGCCAGCAGTGCCTCCGGGACAGGGAAGCAAGAGACCCAGTACTTC
CDR3 protein: CASSASGTGKQETQYF
V gene: TRBV28
D gene: TRBD1
clone size: NA
J gene: TRBJ2-5

CDR3 DNA: TGCAGTGCTAGGGAGAGAAGCGGGAGGAACAATGAGCAGTTCTTC
CDR3 protein: CSARERSGRNNEQFF
V gene: TRBV20-1
D gene: TRBD2
clone size: few
J gene: TRBJ2-1

CDR3 DNA: TGTGCCAGCAGCCCCGACTCCGTGGGAGAGCAGTTCTTC
CDR3 protein: CASSPDSVGEQFF
V gene: TRBV9
D gene: NA
clone size: NA
J gene: TRBJ2-1

CDR3 DNA: TGCAGTGCTAGTCGACAGGGTAATAATGAAAAACTGTTTTTT
CDR3 protein: CSASRQGNNEKLFF
V gene: TRBV20-1
D gene: TRBD1
clone size: NA
J gene: TRBJ1-4

CDR3 DNA: TGTGCCAGCAGCGCGCTAGCGGGAGTCGAGCAGTACTTC
CDR3 protein: CASSALAGVEQYF
V gene: TRBV4-2
D gene: TRBD2
clone size: once
J gene: TRBJ2-7

CDR3 DNA: TGTGCCAGCAGCTTAGAGCAGGGGGCAAACTATGGCTACACCTTC
CDR3 protein: CASSLEQGANYGYTF
V gene: TRBV7-9
D gene: TRBD1
clone size: hyperexpanded
J gene: TRBJ1-2

CDR3 DNA: TGCAGTGCTAGAGACAGGACAGGGGCACGAGAGCAGTTCTTC
CDR3 protein: CSARDRTGAREQFF
V gene: TRBV20-1
D gene: TRBD1
clone size: few
J gene: TRBJ2-1

CDR3 DNA: TGCAGTGCAGAGACTAGCGGATACACAGATACGCAGTATTTT
CDR3 protein: CSAETSGYTDTQYF
V gene: TRBV20-1
D gene: TRBD2
clone size: few
J gene: TRBJ2-3

CDR3 DNA: TGTGCCAGCAGCTGGCAGGGGGGCGAGCAGTACTTC
CDR3 protein: CASSWQGGEQYF
V gene: TRBV11-3
D gene: NA
clone size: NA
J gene: TRBJ2-7

CDR3 DNA: TGTTCCACCCAACGCAACCGGGCCTCACCCCTCCACTTT
CDR3 protein: CSTQRNRASPLHF
V gene: TRBV12-3/TRBV12-4
D gene: NA
clone size: NA
J gene: TRBJ1-6

CDR3 DNA: TGTGCCAGCAGCCCGGCGGACAGGGGAACAGATACGCAGTATTTT
CDR3 protein: CASSPADRGTDTQYF
V gene: TRBV5-4
D gene: TRBD1
clone size: NA
J gene: TRBJ2-3

CDR3 DNA: TGTGCCTGGACACCTAGCGGGTTGTTTGGGTACGAGCAGTACTTC
CDR3 protein: CAWTPSGLFGYEQYF
V gene: TRBV30
D gene: TRBD2
clone size: many
J gene: TRBJ2-7

CDR3 DNA: TGTGCCAGCAGCTTTCTAAACCATAATTCACCCCTCCACTTT
CDR3 protein: CASSFLNHNSPLHF
V gene: TRBV11-2
D gene: NA
clone size: NA
J gene: TRBJ1-6

CDR3 DNA: TGTGCCAGCAGTTTGCGGCGGCAGCAAGAGACCCAGTACTTC
CDR3 protein: CASSLRRQQETQYF
V gene: TRBV12-3/TRBV12-4
D gene: NA
clone size: NA
J gene: TRBJ2-5

CDR3 DNA: TGTGCCATCAGTGAGTCGAATCAGCCCCAGCATTTT
CDR3 protein: CAISESNQPQHF
V gene: TRBV10-3
D gene: NA
clone size: medium-sized
J gene: TRBJ1-5

CDR3 DNA: TGCAGCGCCGAAGGGACTAGCGGGAGTGCCACCGGGGAGCTGTTTTTT
CDR3 protein: CSAEGTSGSATGELFF
V gene: TRBV29-1
D gene: TRBD2
clone size: once
J gene: TRBJ2-2

CDR3 DNA: TGTGCCAGCAGAGGGAAAGCGGGAGGGTACAATGAGCAGTTCTTC
CDR3 protein: CASRGKAGGYNEQFF
V gene: TRBV12-3/TRBV12-4
D gene: TRBD2
clone size: NA
J gene: TRBJ2-1

CDR3 DNA: TGCAGTGCTAGAGCGGGAGCTGGGGCCAACGTCCTGACTTTC
CDR3 protein: CSARAGAGANVLTF
V gene: TRBV20-1
D gene: NA
clone size: NA
J gene: TRBJ2-6

CDR3 DNA: TGTGCCAGCAGCTTGGGGGGAGTCGACGAGCAGTACTTC
CDR3 protein: CASSLGGVDEQYF
V gene: TRBV5-5
D gene: NA
clone size: NA
J gene: TRBJ2-7

CDR3 DNA: TGCGCCAGCAGCTTCGCGGGAGAGACCCAGTACTTC
CDR3 protein: CASSFAGETQYF
V gene: TRBV5-1
D gene: NA
clone size: NA
J gene: TRBJ2-5

CDR3 DNA: TGTGCCAGCAGCCGACGACAGGGGTTAGATACGCAGTATTTT
CDR3 protein: CASSRRQGLDTQYF
V gene: TRBV3-1
D gene: TRBD1
clone size: many
J gene: TRBJ2-3

CDR3 DNA: TGTGCCATCAGCCCCGAGGCCGGGACATCCTCCTACGAGCAGTACTTC
CDR3 protein: CAISPEAGTSSYEQYF
V gene: TRBV10-3
D gene: NA
clone size: NA
J gene: TRBJ2-7

CDR3 DNA: TGCGCCAGCAGAATACCGGGACTATACTACGAGCAGTACTTC
CDR3 protein: CASRIPGLYYEQYF
V gene: TRBV10-1
D gene: TRBD2
clone size: NA
J gene: TRBJ2-7